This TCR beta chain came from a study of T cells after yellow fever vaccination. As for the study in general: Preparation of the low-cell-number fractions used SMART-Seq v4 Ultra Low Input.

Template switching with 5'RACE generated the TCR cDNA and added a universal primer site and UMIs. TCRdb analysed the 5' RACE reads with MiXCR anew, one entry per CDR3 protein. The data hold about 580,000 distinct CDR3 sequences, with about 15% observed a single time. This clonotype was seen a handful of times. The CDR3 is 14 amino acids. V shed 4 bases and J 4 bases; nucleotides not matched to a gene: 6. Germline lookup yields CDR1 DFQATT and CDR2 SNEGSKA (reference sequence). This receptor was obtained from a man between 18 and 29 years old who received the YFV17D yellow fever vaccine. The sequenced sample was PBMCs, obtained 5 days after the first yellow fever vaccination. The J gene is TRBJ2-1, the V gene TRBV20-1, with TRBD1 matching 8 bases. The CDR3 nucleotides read TGCAGTGCTACAACAGGGGGTCTATACAATGAGCAGTTCTTC. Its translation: CSATTGGLYNEQFF.